Shown below are 13 T cell receptor beta chains from a single sample sequenced in a study of shared clonotypes between healthy human individuals. The data were produced by immunoSEQ multiplex PCR, yet TCRdb's version contains in-frame clones alone and is incomplete. The repertoire has more than 500,000 clones, roughly 95% of them found once; the top ten carry 0.05% to 0.08%. Source material: naive CD4+ T cells sorted from blood. This sample's subset: CD45RA+ positively selected. The receptors derive from a young woman in good health.

This chain joins TRBV27 and TRBJ2-2, with 11 bases identical to TRBD2. Germline V CDR1 and CDR2: MNHEY, SMNVEV (reference sequence). The V and J ends lost 5 bases and 4 bases, in that order; junction bases with no gene match: 3. The CDR3 spans 15 residues. The CDR3 DNA is TGTGCCAGCAGTACCGGGACTAGCGGCACCGGGGAGCTGTTTTTT. Translated: CASSTGTSGTGELFF.

The chain carries TRBV5-1 and TRBJ2-5; 7 bases are a match to TRBD1. Germline V CDR1 and CDR2: SGHRS, YFSETQ. Trimming took 2 bases from V and 11 from J; bases not matched to a gene: 12. The CDR3 is 14 residues long. CDR3 in DNA: TGCGCCAGCAGCTTACTGGACAGGAAGGGGGAGCAGTACTTC. Its protein product is CASSLLDRKGEQYF.

The V call is TRBV27, the J call TRBJ2-3, with D possibly TRBD1 on 5 matching bases. Trimming pared 2 bases from V and 0 bases from J, leaving 12 bases between. From germline, CDR1 is MNHEY and CDR2 SMNVEV (reference sequence). The CDR3 consists of 16 residues. The CDR3 region is CASSLTGHGSTDTQYF. DNA of the CDR3: TGTGCCAGCAGTTTAACAGGTCACGGGAGCACAGATACGCAGTATTTT.

This chain joins TRBV28 and TRBJ2-7; 8 bases map to TRBD2. V lost 10 bases and J lost 2; bases outside the gene matches: 4. There are 12 residues in the CDR3. Germline CDR1 is MDHEN and CDR2 is SYDVKM. CDR3 coding DNA: TGTGCCACTGTAGCGGGAACCTACGAGCAGTACTTC. It is translated as CATVAGTYEQYF.

The chain joins TRBV5-4 to TRBJ2-7, with D tentatively TRBD2 (5 bases). The CDR3 runs 15 residues. Per the germline V gene, CDR1 is SGHNT and CDR2 is YYREEE (reference sequence). Trimming left V 2 bases short and J 0 bases short, with 12 bases between. Here the CDR3 reads CASSFEVGSSYEQYF. CDR3 DNA: TGTGCCAGCAGCTTCGAGGTGGGGAGCTCCTACGAGCAGTACTTC. Full variable domain (missing parts from reference TRBV5-4 and TRBJ2-7): ETGVTQSPTHLIKTRGQQVTLRCSSQSGHNTVSWYQQALGQGPQFIFQYYREEENGRGNFPPRFSGLQFPNYSSELNVNALELDDSALYLCASSFEVGSSYEQYFGPGTRLTVT.

CDR3 bases: TGTGCCAGCTCACCAGACTTTCTGGGCCCCCAGCCCCAGCATTTT. Its translation: CASSPDFLGPQPQHF. The V gene is TRBV18, the J gene TRBJ1-5; D unresolved. Germline loops: CDR1 KGHSH, CDR2 LQKENI. V shed 2 bases and J shed 7 bases, with 15 bases lying between them. CDR3 length equals 15 residues.

The chain uses TRBV6-5 and TRBJ2-3; a weak D match, TRBD2 (6 bases). The CDR3 covers 14 residues. Germline lookup yields CDR1 MNHEY and CDR2 SVGAGI. V was pared by 4 bases and J by 1 base, with 9 bases between. The CDR3 region has the DNA TGTGCCAGCAGTTTGGAGGGCGGCACAGATACGCAGTATTTT. Amino acid sequence: CASSLEGGTDTQYF.

This clone was counted a single time. The rearrangement links TRBV5-1 to TRBJ2-7, with D possibly being TRBD1 (6 bases). The CDR3 sequence is 14 residues long. Looked up from germline, CDR1 is SGHRS and CDR2 is YFSETQ. V was cut by 4 bases and J by 3 bases, with 14 bases left in between. The CDR3 coding sequence is TGCGCCAGCAGCCAAGCCGGGACATTCTACGAGCAGTACTTC. Protein: CASSQAGTFYEQYF.

The rearrangement joins TRBV28 to TRBJ2-7, with 11 bases lining up with TRBD2. V lost 6 bases, J lost 4 bases, and 5 bases stayed unmatched. The germline V gene encodes CDR1 MDHEN and CDR2 SYDVKM. The length of the CDR3 is 14 residues. CDR3 sequence (DNA): TGTGCCAGCAGCACTAGCGGGAGAGTTTACGAGCAGTACTTC. Protein sequence: CASSTSGRVYEQYF.

The V gene is TRBV2, the J gene TRBJ1-1, with D uncertain. The CDR3 contains 14 residues. Between the trimmed V and J ends, which lost 7 bases and 2 bases, there was a span of 14 bases. In germline, CDR1 is SNHLY, CDR2 FYNNEI. CDR3 sequence (DNA): TGTGCCAGCATCGCGGGTGAGGGAAACACTGAAGCTTTCTTT. This codes for CASIAGEGNTEAFF.

The chain combines TRBV11-2 with TRBJ1-3, with D possibly matching TRBD1 (6 bases). Germline lookup yields CDR1 SGHAT and CDR2 FQNNGV. V dropped 4 bases and J dropped 2 bases, with 12 bases sitting between them. The CDR3 consists of 15 residues. This CDR3 reads CASSSRGPPGNTIYF. The CDR3 DNA follows: TGTGCCAGCAGCTCCAGGGGACCCCCTGGAAACACCATATATTTT. The whole variable domain, filled in from reference TRBV11-2 and TRBJ1-3, reads EAGVAQSPRYKIIEKRQSVAFWCNPISGHATLYWYQQILGQGPKLLIQFQNNGVVDDSQLPKDRFSAERLKGVDSTLKIQPAKLEDSAVYLCASSSRGPPGNTIYFGEGSWLTVV.

This clone was recorded once. Written as DNA, the CDR3 is TGTGCCAGCAGCCGAAGTCCGGGACAGGTCACCGGGGAGCTGTTTTTT. Encoded protein: CASSRSPGQVTGELFF. The chain recombines TRBV11-3 with TRBJ2-2, with 8 bases matching TRBD1. The CDR3 extends over 16 amino acids. J was trimmed by 4 bases and V by 5 bases; bases with no gene match: 9. CDR1 is SGHNT and CDR2 is YENEEA in the germline V gene.

This clone was counted a single time. The V gene is TRBV6-1, the J gene TRBJ1-2; the D gene is possibly TRBD1 (5 bases). The CDR3 has 14 amino acids. Per germline, CDR1 MNHNS and CDR2 SASEGT. V was clipped by 5 bases and J by 0 bases, with 10 bases between them. CDR3 bases: TGTGCCAGCAGTCCCCCGACAGCTAACTATGGCTACACCTTC. The encoded protein is CASSPPTANYGYTF.